This TCR beta chain was profiled in a study of blood T cell repertoires in COVID-19. Methods used by the authors: Amplification from reference gene primers served as the basis for estimated nucleated cell counts. Generated by immunoSEQ multiplex PCR, the TCRdb table keeps only in-frame clones and is missing some. V, J and clone size reflect that table, while D and trimming were determined from the DNA. The sample carries about 190,000 clones, roughly 80% recorded once. This CDR3 has 18 amino acids. V shed 8 bases, J shed 2 bases, and the junction held 11 bases outside the gene matches. CDR1 is SGHVS, CDR2 FNYEAQ, per germline.

This receptor was identified in a man aged 30 to 39 with active or convalescent COVID-19. Sequences were obtained from peripheral blood. This chain joins TRBV7-6 and TRBJ2-3; TRBD2 aligns across 15 bases. CDR3 in amino acids: CASLPGLAGGVNTDTQYF. The CDR3 region has the DNA TGTGCCAGCCTACCCGGACTAGCGGGGGGGGTGAACACAGATACGCAGTATTTT.